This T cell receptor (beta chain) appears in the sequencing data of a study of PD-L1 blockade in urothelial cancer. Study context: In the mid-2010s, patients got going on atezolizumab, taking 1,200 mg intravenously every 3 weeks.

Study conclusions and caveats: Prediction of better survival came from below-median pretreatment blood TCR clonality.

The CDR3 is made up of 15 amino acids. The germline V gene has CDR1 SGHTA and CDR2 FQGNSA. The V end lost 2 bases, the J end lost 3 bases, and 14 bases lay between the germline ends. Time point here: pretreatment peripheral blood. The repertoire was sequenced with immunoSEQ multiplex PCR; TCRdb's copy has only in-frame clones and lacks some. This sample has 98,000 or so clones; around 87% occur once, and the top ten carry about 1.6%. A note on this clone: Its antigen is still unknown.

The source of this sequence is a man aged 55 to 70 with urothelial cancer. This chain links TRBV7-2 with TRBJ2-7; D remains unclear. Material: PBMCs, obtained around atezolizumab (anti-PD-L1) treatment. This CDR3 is CASSLSSRPGYEQYF. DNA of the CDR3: TGTGCCAGCAGCTTATCCAGTAGGCCGGGCTACGAGCAGTACTTC.